This TCR beta chain was identified in a study of beta chain features in type 1 diabetes. Study background: Across every sample, 85 million to 120 million sorted cells were examined in total.

Study-wide results and caveats: All four CD4+ subsets from Type 1 diabetes patients carried moderately but significantly shorter TCRB CDR3s. TCRB repertoires of naive, central memory and Treg cells appeared more similar among patients than among healthy donors.

Cell sorting via CD45RO/CCR7/CD25/CD127/CD95/CD27 was performed to obtain CD4+ naive, central memory, regulatory and stem cell-like memory cells. Sorted populations were all over 95% pure. This CDR3 contains 15 residues. Trimming removed 4 bases from V and 2 bases from J; junction bases left unmatched: 4. CDR1 and CDR2 (germline): SGDLS, YYNGEE. Every isolated RNA sample was fully reverse transcribed, so sequencing captured expressed TCRB transcripts. Libraries were prepared by immunoSEQ multiplex PCR; TCRdb keeps only in-frame clonotypes and omits some of them. This sample yields 20,000 to 25,000 clones, of which under 75% are seen a single time; around 4% belongs to the top ten. About this clone itself: Its antigen is unidentified.

The source is a man between 18 and 29 years old with type 1 diabetes. The V gene is TRBV9, the J gene TRBJ2-3; 10 bases are shared with TRBD1. The sequencing sample was made of Tregs from blood. As DNA, the CDR3 is TGTGCCAGCAGCAGACAGGGGGCCGTCACAGATACGCAGTATTTT. Protein sequence: CASSRQGAVTDTQYF.